The following is a T cell receptor (beta chain) sequence with its context. Its specificity is unknown. The data are from a study of T cell responses to AZD1222 COVID-19 vaccine. The study's findings and limits: Females made up more of the donors, who were largely white British, and clonal diversity may have come out too low. Vaccine-related CD4 TCRs covered spike, predominating at 160-218 and 743-854. Within unmutated variant regions lay the reported targets of nearly half of spike-specific TCRs.

Germline lookup yields CDR1 SEHNR and CDR2 FQNEAQ (reference sequence). The CDR3 runs 13 residues. Trimming cost V 2 bases and J 1 base, with 3 bases left between them. This table comes from immunoSEQ multiplex PCR, and its TCRdb copy is limited to in-frame clones, with some not included. The sample contains 150,000 to 200,000 clones, approximately 90% of which appear only once. Sequences were derived from peripheral blood, sampled on day 0 of AZD1222 vaccination. The chain is built from TRBV7-9 and TRBJ1-5; D is undetermined. The source of this sequence is an adult in good health. CDR3 sequence reads: CASSLSSNQPQHF. The DNA of the CDR3 is TGTGCCAGCAGCTTATCCAGCAATCAGCCCCAGCATTTT. Drawing the rest from reference TRBV7-9 and TRBJ1-5, the complete variable domain is DTGVSQNPRHKITKRGQNVTFRCDPISEHNRLYWYRQTLGQGPEFLTYFQNEAQLEKSRLLSDRFSAERPKGSFSTLEIQRTEQGDSAMYLCASSLSSNQPQHFGDGTRLSIL.